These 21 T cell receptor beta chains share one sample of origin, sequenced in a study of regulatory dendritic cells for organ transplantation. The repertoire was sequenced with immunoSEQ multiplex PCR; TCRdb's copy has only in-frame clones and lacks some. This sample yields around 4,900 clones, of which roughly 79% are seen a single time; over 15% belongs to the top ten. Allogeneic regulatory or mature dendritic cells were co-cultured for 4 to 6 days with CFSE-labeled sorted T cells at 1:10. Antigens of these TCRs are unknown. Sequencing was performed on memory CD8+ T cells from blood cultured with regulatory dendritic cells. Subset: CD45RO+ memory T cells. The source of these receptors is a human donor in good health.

The CDR3 sequence: CASSESLGGKETQYF. Here the CDR3 DNA reads TGTGCCAGCAGTGAATCTTTGGGGGGGAAAGAGACCCAGTACTTC. J is TRBJ2-5 and V is TRBV6-1, with 7 bases matching TRBD2. The CDR3 is made up of 15 amino acids. Germline CDR1 is MNHNS and CDR2 is SASEGT. Germline trimming cut 2 bases from V and 3 bases from J; bases unmatched to any gene: 6.

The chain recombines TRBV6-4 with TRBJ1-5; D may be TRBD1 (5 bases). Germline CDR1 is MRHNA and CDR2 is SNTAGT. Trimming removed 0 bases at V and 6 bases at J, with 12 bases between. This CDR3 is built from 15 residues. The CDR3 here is CASSDSAEGAQPQHF. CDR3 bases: TGTGCCAGCAGTGACTCGGCAGAAGGGGCTCAGCCCCAGCATTTT.

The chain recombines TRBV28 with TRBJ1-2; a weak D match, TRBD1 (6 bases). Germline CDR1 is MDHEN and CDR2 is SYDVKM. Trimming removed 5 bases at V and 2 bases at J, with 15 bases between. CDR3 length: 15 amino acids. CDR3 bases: TGTGCCAGCAGTAAACCCCTCACAGGGAACTATGGCTACACCTTC. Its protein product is CASSKPLTGNYGYTF.

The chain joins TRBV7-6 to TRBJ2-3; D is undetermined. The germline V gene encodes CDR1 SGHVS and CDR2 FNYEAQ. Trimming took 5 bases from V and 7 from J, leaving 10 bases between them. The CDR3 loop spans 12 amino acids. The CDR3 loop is CASSPSGHTQYF. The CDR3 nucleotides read TGTGCCAGCAGCCCGTCAGGACATACGCAGTATTTT.

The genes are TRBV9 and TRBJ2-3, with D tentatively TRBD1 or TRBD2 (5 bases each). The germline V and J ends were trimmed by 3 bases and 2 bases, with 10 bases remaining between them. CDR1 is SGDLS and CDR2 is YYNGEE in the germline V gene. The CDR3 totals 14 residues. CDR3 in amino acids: CASSAGTYTDTQYF. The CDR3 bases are TGTGCCAGCAGCGCTGGGACCTACACAGATACGCAGTATTTT.

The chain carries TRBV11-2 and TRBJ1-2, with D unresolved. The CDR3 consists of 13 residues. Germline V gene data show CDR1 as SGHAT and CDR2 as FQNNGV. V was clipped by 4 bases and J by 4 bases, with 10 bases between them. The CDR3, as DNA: TGTGCCAGCAGCTACTCGACTAGCTATGGCTACACCTTC. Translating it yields CASSYSTSYGYTF. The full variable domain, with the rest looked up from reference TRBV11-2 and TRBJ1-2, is EAGVAQSPRYKIIEKRQSVAFWCNPISGHATLYWYQQILGQGPKLLIQFQNNGVVDDSQLPKDRFSAERLKGVDSTLKIQPAKLEDSAVYLCASSYSTSYGYTFGSGTRLTVV.

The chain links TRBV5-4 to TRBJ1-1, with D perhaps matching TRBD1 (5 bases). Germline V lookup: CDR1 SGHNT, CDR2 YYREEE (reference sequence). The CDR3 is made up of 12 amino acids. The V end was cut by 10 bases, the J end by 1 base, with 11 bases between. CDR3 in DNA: TGTGCCTGGGGCTTAGGGAACACTGAAGCTTTCTTT. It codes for CAWGLGNTEAFF.

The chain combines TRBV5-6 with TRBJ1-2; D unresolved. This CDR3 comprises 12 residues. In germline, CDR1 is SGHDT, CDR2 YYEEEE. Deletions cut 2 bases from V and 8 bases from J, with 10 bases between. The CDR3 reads CASSFGGIGYTF. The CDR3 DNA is TGTGCCAGCAGCTTTGGAGGAATCGGCTACACCTTC.

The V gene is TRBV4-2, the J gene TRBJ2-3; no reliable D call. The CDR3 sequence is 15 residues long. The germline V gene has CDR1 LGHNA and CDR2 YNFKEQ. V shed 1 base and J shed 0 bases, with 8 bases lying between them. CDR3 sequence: CASSQVGRSTDTQYF. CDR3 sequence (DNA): TGTGCCAGCAGCCAAGTAGGAAGGAGCACAGATACGCAGTATTTT.

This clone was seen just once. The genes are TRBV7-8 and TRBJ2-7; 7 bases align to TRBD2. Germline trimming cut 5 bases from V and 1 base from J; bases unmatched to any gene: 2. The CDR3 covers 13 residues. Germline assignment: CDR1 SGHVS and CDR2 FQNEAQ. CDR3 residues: CASSVGLSYEQYF. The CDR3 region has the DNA TGTGCCAGCAGCGTGGGACTATCCTACGAGCAGTACTTC.

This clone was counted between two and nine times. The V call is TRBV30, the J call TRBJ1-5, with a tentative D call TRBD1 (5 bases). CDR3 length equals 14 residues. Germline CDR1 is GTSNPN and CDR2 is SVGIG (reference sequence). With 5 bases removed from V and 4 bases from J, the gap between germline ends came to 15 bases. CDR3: CAWQRDVGNQPQHF. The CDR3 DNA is TGTGCCTGGCAACGGGACGTTGGGAATCAGCCCCAGCATTTT.

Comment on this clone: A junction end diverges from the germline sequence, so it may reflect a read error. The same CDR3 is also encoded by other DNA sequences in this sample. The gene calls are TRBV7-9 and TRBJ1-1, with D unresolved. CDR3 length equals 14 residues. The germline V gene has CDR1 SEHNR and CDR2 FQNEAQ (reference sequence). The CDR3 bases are TGTGCCAGCAGCTTAAAGTGGTCAAACACTGAAGCCTTCTTT. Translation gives CASSLKWSNTEAFF.

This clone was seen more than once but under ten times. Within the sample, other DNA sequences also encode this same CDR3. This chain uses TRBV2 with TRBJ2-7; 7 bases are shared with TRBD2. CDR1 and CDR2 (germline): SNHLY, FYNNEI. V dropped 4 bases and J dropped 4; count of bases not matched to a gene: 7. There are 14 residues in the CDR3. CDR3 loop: CASSVFGGRYEQYF. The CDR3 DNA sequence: TGTGCCAGCAGTGTCTTCGGCGGGAGATACGAGCAGTACTTC.

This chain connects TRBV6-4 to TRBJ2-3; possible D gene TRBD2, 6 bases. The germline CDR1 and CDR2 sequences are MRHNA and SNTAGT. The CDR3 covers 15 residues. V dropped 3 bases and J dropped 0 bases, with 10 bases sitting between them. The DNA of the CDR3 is TGTGCCAGCAGTGAGTATGCGGGAAGCACAGATACGCAGTATTTT. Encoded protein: CASSEYAGSTDTQYF.

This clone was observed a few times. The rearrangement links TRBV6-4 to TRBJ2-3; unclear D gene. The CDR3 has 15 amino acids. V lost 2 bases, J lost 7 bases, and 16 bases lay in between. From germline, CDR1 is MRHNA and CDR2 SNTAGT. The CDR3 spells CASSDNSYTSNTQYF. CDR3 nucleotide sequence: TGTGCCAGCAGTGACAATAGTTATACGTCGAATACGCAGTATTTT.

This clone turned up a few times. The CDR3, as DNA: TGTGCCAGCAGTGGACTAGCGGGAGCAGATACGCAGTATTTT. Translation gives CASSGLAGADTQYF. This chain joins TRBV6-1 and TRBJ2-3, with 12 nucleotides matching TRBD2. Germline V gene lookup returns CDR1 MNHNS and CDR2 SASEGT. The CDR3 consists of 14 residues. The trim removed 4 bases at V and 4 bases at J, leaving 0 bases unmatched.

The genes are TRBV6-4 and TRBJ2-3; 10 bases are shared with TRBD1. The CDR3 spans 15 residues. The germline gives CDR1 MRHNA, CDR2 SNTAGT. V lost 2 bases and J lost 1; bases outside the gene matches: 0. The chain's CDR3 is CASSDGTGGTDTQYF. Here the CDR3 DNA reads TGTGCCAGCAGTGACGGGACAGGGGGCACAGATACGCAGTATTTT.

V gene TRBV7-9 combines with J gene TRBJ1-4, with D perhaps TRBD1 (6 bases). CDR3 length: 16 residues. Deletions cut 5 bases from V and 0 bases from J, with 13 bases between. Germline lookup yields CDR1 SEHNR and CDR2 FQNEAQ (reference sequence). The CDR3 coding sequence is TGTGCCAGCAGCAACTCGAGGGGGGCAACTAATGAAAAACTGTTTTTT. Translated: CASSNSRGATNEKLFF.

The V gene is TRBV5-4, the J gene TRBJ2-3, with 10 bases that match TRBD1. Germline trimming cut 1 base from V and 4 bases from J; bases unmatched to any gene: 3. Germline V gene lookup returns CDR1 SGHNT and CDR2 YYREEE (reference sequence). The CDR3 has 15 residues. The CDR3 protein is CASSLLGTGADTQYF. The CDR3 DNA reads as TGTGCCAGCAGCTTGTTAGGGACAGGGGCAGATACGCAGTATTTT.

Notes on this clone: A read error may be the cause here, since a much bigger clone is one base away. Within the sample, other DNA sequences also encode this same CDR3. The CDR3 here is CASSGTGVEAFF. DNA for the CDR3: TGTGCCAGCAGCGGAACAGGGGTTGAAGCTTTCTTT. The J gene is TRBJ1-1, the V gene TRBV7-9; 7 bases match TRBD1. The CDR3 loop spans 12 amino acids. Germline V gives CDR1 SEHNR, CDR2 FQNEAQ (reference sequence). V trimming: 5 bases; J trimming: 7 bases; junction bases outside the gene matches: 4. Full variable domain (outside the CDR3, taken from reference TRBV7-9 and TRBJ1-1): DTGVSQNPRHKITKRGQNVTFRCDPISEHNRLYWYRQTLGQGPEFLTYFQNEAQLEKSRLLSDRFSAERPKGSFSTLEIQRTEQGDSAMYLCASSGTGVEAFFGQGTRLTVV.

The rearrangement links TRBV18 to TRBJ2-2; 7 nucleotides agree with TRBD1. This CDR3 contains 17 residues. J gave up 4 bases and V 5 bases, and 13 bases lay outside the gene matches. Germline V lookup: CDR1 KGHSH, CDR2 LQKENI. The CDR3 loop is CASSKGWGQFTTGELFF. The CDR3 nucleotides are TGTGCCAGCTCAAAAGGTTGGGGACAGTTCACCACCGGGGAGCTGTTTTTT.